This T cell receptor (beta chain) was found in a study of CD8 T cells in Susac syndrome. Study observations and caveats: The authors acknowledged that the study's TCR sequencing and HLA analysis involved relatively few individuals.

Points on this clonotype: Its cognate antigen is unknown.

Random hexamers were used to reverse transcribe 0.5 to 1 ug of RNA. It was immunoSEQ multiplex PCR that amplified TCR beta CDR3 across 54 Vbeta and 13 Jbeta. TCRdb reprocessed the immunoSEQ multiplex PCR reads with MiXCR, giving one entry per CDR3 protein. The sample lists 330,000 or so distinct CDR3 sequences; roughly 85% were seen once. The ends were cut back, 6 bases at V and 4 bases at J, with 18 bases in the middle. CDR1 is SEHNR, CDR2 FQNEAQ, per germline (reference sequence). The CDR3 runs to 16 residues. Sample: CD8+ T cells from PBMCs. The gene calls are TRBV7-9 and TRBJ1-4, with D maybe TRBD1 (5 bases). The clonotype comes from a human donor with multiple sclerosis. Written as DNA, the CDR3 is TGTGCCAGCAGGCGGGAGGGGCCGACTGGTAATGAAAAACTGTTTTTT. Its protein product is CASRREGPTGNEKLFF.